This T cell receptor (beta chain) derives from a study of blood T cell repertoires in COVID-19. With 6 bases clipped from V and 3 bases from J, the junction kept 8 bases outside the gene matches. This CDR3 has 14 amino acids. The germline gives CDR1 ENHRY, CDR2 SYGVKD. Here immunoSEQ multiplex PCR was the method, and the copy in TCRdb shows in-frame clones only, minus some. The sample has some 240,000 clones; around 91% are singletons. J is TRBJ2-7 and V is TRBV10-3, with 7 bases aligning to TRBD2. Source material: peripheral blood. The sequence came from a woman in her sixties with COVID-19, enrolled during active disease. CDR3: CAISPYRGDYEQYF. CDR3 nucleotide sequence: TGTGCCATCAGCCCCTATCGGGGGGACTACGAGCAGTACTTC.